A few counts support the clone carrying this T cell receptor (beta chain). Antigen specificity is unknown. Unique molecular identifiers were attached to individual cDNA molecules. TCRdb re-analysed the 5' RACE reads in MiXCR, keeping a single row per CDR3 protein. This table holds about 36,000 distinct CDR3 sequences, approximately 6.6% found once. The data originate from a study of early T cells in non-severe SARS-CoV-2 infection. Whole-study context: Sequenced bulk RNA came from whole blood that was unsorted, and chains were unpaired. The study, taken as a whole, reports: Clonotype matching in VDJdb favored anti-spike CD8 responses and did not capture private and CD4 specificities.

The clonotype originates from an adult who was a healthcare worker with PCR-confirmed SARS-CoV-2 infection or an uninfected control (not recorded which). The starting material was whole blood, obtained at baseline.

CDR3 nucleotide sequence: TGCAGTGCAAACCCCGGGACTAGTACTGCTAACATTCAGTACTTC. Translating it yields CSANPGTSTANIQYF. The chain joins TRBV20-1 to TRBJ2-4; TRBD2 aligns across 8 bases. J gave up 7 bases and V 6 bases, and 14 bases lay outside the gene matches. Germline assignment: CDR1 DFQATT and CDR2 SNEGSKA (reference sequence). This CDR3 is built from 15 residues.